This passage covers 9 T cell receptor beta chains from one sample sequenced in a study of blood T cell repertoires in COVID-19. Using immunoSEQ multiplex PCR, the repertoire was profiled, and TCRdb retains in-frame clones only, with some absent. The sample carries tens of thousands of clones, around 80% recorded once. The specimen sequenced was peripheral blood. Source of these receptors: a human donor with active or convalescent COVID-19. The donor label of this sample is uncertain.

The rearrangement joins TRBV18 to TRBJ2-7, with 9 nucleotides matching TRBD1. Trimming took 3 bases from V and 7 from J; bases not matched to a gene: 16. CDR1 and CDR2 from the germline V gene are KGHSH and LQKENI. The length of the CDR3 is 17 residues. DNA of the CDR3: TGTGCCAGCTCACCCACGGGACAGGGCGTCTTGTGGGGGGAGCAGTACTTC. Translation: CASSPTGQGVLWGEQYF.

This clone has only one observation. This chain uses TRBV7-9 with TRBJ1-2; D might be TRBD1 (6 bases). CDR3 size: 13 residues. The germline gives CDR1 SEHNR, CDR2 FQNEAQ (reference sequence). Trimming took off 5 bases at V and 4 bases at J, with 11 bases between the two ends. The DNA of the CDR3 is TGTGCCAGCAGCCGCGGACAGCCCTATGGCTACACCTTC. As protein: CASSRGQPYGYTF. The variable domain in full, with the rest retrieved from reference TRBV7-9 and TRBJ1-2, is DTGVSQNPRHKITKRGQNVTFRCDPISEHNRLYWYRQTLGQGPEFLTYFQNEAQLEKSRLLSDRFSAERPKGSFSTLEIQRTEQGDSAMYLCASSRGQPYGYTFGSGTRLTVV.

The chain couples TRBV5-8 to TRBJ1-1, with a tentative D call TRBD1 (5 bases). Per the germline V gene, CDR1 is SGHTS and CDR2 is YDEGEE. The CDR3 length is 13 residues. Trimming pared 2 bases from V and 3 bases from J, leaving 8 bases between. CDR3 amino acids: CASSFGRDTEAFF. CDR3 DNA: TGTGCCAGCAGCTTCGGCAGGGACACTGAAGCTTTCTTT.

The chain recombines TRBV11-2 with TRBJ2-2, with D perhaps TRBD1 (6 bases). The CDR3 has 16 residues. Germline values: CDR1 SGHAT, CDR2 FQNNGV. Trimming left V 6 bases short and J 1 base short, with 15 bases between. CDR3 amino acids: CASSDFMDRNTGELFF. The CDR3 nucleotides read TGTGCCAGCAGTGACTTTATGGACAGGAACACCGGGGAGCTGTTTTTT.

CDR3 DNA: TGTGCCAGCAGCCCGCTTGTCGGCGGGAGCTCCTACGAGCAGTACTTC. Translation: CASSPLVGGSSYEQYF. V and J are TRBV7-6 and TRBJ2-7, with 7 bases aligning to TRBD2. The CDR3 length is 16 residues. V was clipped by 5 bases and J by 0 bases; unmatched bases: 10. Germline CDR1 is SGHVS and CDR2 is FNYEAQ.

V and J are TRBV18 and TRBJ2-1; D remains unclear. This CDR3 is built from 13 residues. V lost 0 bases and J 8 bases, leaving 8 bases between the germline ends. The V gene's germline CDR1 is KGHSH and CDR2 LQKENI. The CDR3 loop is CASSPPGPDEQFF. CDR3 nucleotides: TGTGCCAGCTCACCACCGGGCCCGGATGAGCAGTTCTTC. Filled out from reference TRBV18 and TRBJ2-1, the complete variable domain reads NAGVMQNPRHLVRRRGQEARLRCSPMKGHSHVYWYRQLPEEGLKFMVYLQKENIIDESGMPKERFSAEFPKEGPSILRIQQVVRGDSAAYFCASSPPGPDEQFFGPGTRLTVL.

V and J are TRBV19 and TRBJ2-6; 7 nucleotides line up with TRBD2. The V segment lost 3 bases and the J segment 12 bases; nucleotides outside the gene matches: 8. The CDR3 is made up of 14 amino acids. The germline V gene encodes CDR1 LNHDA and CDR2 SQIVND (reference sequence). CDR3 loop: CASSIVGRGGVLTF. The CDR3 region has the DNA TGTGCCAGTAGTATTGTGGGGCGCGGGGGCGTCCTGACTTTC.

The chain carries TRBV2 and TRBJ1-4; perhaps TRBD1 as D (5 bases). The CDR3 loop spans 14 amino acids. The germline gives CDR1 SNHLY, CDR2 FYNNEI. The V end was cut by 8 bases, the J end by 3 bases, with 13 bases between. The CDR3 DNA is TGTGCCAGCGGGACCGCGGGGCCTAATGAAAAACTGTTTTTT. As protein: CASGTAGPNEKLFF.

The chain carries TRBV3-1 (or the pseudogene TRBV3-2) and TRBJ1-2; 10 nucleotides match TRBD1. After removal of 1 base from V and 12 bases from J, the junction contained 5 bases not matched to a gene. Germline lookup yields CDR1 LGHDT and CDR2 YNNKEL (reference sequence). The CDR3 runs to 13 residues. The CDR3 nucleotides are TGTGCCAGCAGCCAAGGGACAGGGGGGGGAAACACCTTC. It codes for CASSQGTGGGNTF.